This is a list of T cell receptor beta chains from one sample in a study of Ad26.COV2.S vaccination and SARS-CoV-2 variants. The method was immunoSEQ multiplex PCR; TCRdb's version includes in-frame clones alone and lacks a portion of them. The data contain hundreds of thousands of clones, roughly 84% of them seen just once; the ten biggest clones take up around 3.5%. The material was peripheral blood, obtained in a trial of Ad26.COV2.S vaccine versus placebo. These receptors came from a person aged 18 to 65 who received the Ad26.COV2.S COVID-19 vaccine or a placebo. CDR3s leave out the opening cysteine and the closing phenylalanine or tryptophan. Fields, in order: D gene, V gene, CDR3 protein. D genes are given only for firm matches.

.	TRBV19	ASSIGAVNNSPLH
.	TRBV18	ASSPNRFNEKLF
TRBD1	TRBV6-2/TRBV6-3	ASSYLGTANTGELF
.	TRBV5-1	ASSLVSSARDNEKLF
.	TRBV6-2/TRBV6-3	ASSYPGTDYEQY
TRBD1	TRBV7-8	ASSLATGTASSYNSPLH
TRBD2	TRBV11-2	ASTLRASGGRYTGELF
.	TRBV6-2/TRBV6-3	ASSYSSGKVAEAF
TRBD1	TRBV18	ASSPPQGFGQGAKLTYEQY
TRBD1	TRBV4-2	ASSHEQGAAYEQY
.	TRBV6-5	ASSYLVGAREAF
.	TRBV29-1	SVEGARNEAF
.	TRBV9	ASSVAGVSQPQH
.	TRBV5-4	ASLDGRTSYGYT
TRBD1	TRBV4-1	ASSVGQGTYEQY
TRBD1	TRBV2	ASSQTGPQPQH
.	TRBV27	ASSTGLDDEQY
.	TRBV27	ASSSGSSVNSPLH
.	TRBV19	ASSMGTTGELF
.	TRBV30	AYLPRSGNTIY
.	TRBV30	AWSVIGLNEKLF
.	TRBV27	ASSSQGGNQPQH
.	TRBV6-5	ASSYSPGTEAF
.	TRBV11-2	ASSPRPGAGTQY
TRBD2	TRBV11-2	ASSPLYGTSGNNEQF
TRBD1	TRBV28	ASRQGDYGYT
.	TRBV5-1	ASSLEASANSYNEQF
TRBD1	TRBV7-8	ASSLTTGQGVTGELF
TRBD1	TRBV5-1	ASSPGQGAYYEQY
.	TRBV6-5	ASSYTRGSGNTIY
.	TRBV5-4	ASRPGRDTNEKLF
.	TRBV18	ASSPGTHQGYGYT
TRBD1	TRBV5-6	ASSPGTARLEQY
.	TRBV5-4	ASSFGQRGASYEQY
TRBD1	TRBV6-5	ASTRQGAIGEQF
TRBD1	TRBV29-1	SVGPQNRAGQNYQPQH
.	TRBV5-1	ASSFPRSQETQY
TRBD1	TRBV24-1	ATVGQAHYGYT
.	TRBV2	ASSEGSLGGGYT
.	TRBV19	ASSELDRLGTEAF
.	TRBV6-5	ASMGSADEKLF
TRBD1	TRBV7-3	ASSQWTGMNTEAF
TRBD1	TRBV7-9	AGQGGGANVLT
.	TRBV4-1	ASSQGIKGNYEQY
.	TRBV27	ASSLLGQWATEAF
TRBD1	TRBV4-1	ASSQGQLTDTQY